The clone carrying this T cell receptor beta chain appeared many times. Relative to the germline gene, one junction end is altered; a read error may explain this. The data belong to a study of regulatory T cells in long-lasting Graves disease. The CDR3 totals 15 residues. Germline CDR1 SGHRS, CDR2 YFSETQ. As to time point: newly diagnosed GD, antithyroid drugs for less than 3 months. The TCR library used RNA extracted from PBMCs. CDR3-region Arm-PCR and iRepertoire HTBI primers produced the TCR beta libraries. TCRdb reprocessed the multiplex PCR reads via MiXCR and lists one record per CDR3 protein. The sample lists approximately 440,000 distinct CDR3 sequences; 15% to 20% were seen once. The same specimen was also included in a second study, on T cells in Graves' hyperthyroidism and ophthalmopathy. That report notes: Any patient presenting with uncontrolled infection, other autoimmune disease, pregnancy or lactation was left out. The diagnostic basis comprised clinical symptoms, serum thyroxine and TRAb, thyroid ultrasound and orbital computed tomography.

This TCR was recovered from a man aged 35 to 55 with Graves disease. Sample: peripheral blood mononuclear cells (PBMCs), taken at new diagnosis, from a patient treated with antithyroid drugs. The rearrangement links TRBV5-1 to TRBJ2-1; tentative D call: TRBD1 (6 bases). The CDR3 loop is CASSLVQGPYNEQFF. CDR3 bases: TGTGCCAGCAGTTTAGTACAGGGTCCCTACAATGAGCAGTTCTTC.